These 8 T cell receptor beta chains came from one sample sequenced in a study of control samples from healthy donors and cancer patients. Produced via immunoSEQ multiplex PCR; TCRdb's table is partial and in-frame only. The sample holds some 410,000 clones; approximately 90% are singletons and the top ten take over 5.5%. The sequencing sample was made of PBMCs. The receptors were gathered from a man aged 35-49 years with head and neck cancer.

This chain joins TRBV27 and TRBJ1-4; D not certain. V was cut by 0 bases and J by 3 bases, with 11 bases left in between. Germline-derived CDR1 and CDR2 are MNHEY and SMNVEV (reference sequence). CDR3 length equals 16 residues. The CDR3 loop reads CASSLSIGTPNEKLFF. The CDR3 DNA follows: TGTGCCAGCAGTTTATCGATCGGAACCCCTAATGAAAAACTGTTTTTT.

This chain uses TRBV7-6 with TRBJ1-4; 9 nucleotides line up with TRBD1. With V trimmed by 6 bases and J by 6 bases, 8 bases remained unmatched. This CDR3 region has 15 residues. Germline values: CDR1 SGHVS, CDR2 FNYEAQ. CDR3: CASSTTGGADEKLFF. The DNA of the CDR3 is TGTGCCAGCAGTACAACAGGGGGCGCGGATGAAAAACTGTTTTTT. Full variable domain (rest looked up from reference TRBV7-6 and TRBJ1-4): GAGVSQSPRYKVTKRGQDVALRCDPISGHVSLYWYRQALGQGPEFLTYFNYEAQQDKSGLPNDRFSAERPEGSISTLTIQRTEQRDSAMYRCASSTTGGADEKLFFGSGTQLSVL.

The chain carries TRBV24-1 and TRBJ2-1; D gene uncertain. V dropped 6 bases and J dropped 9 bases, with 8 bases sitting between them. Germline V CDR1 and CDR2: KGHDR, SFDVKD. The CDR3 extends over 11 amino acids. The CDR3 region is CATSIPGEQFF. The CDR3 coding sequence is TGTGCCACCAGTATTCCGGGTGAGCAGTTCTTC.

The chain employs TRBV29-1 and TRBJ2-1, with 10 bases matching TRBD2. V was pared by 7 bases and J by 6 bases, with 15 bases of the junction left unmatched. This CDR3 is 16 amino acids long. Germline values: CDR1 SQVTM, CDR2 ANQGSEA. CDR3 DNA: TGCAGCGCCCACCCCCCCTCCAGCGGGAGGGTCAATGAGCAGTTCTTC. Translation: CSAHPPSSGRVNEQFF.

The chain recombines TRBV10-3 with TRBJ1-3; no clear D gene. The CDR3 has 11 residues. V shed 2 bases and J shed 4 bases, with 0 bases lying between them. Germline CDR1 is ENHRY and CDR2 is SYGVKD. The CDR3 nucleotides are TGTGCCATCAGTGAGGGAAACACCATATATTTT. This codes for CAISEGNTIYF.

The chain is built from TRBV28 and TRBJ2-7, with TRBD1 matching over 8 bases. V gave up 3 bases and J gave up 7 bases; unmatched junction bases: 11. This CDR3 comprises 15 residues. Germline-derived CDR1 and CDR2 are MDHEN and SYDVKM. CDR3 sequence reads: CASSFGARGRVEQYF. CDR3 nucleotide sequence: TGTGCCAGCAGTTTTGGGGCCAGGGGGCGGGTTGAGCAGTACTTC.

The chain couples TRBV3-1 (or the pseudogene TRBV3-2) to TRBJ1-2; no firm D call. The CDR3 spans 13 residues. Trimming shortened V by 1 base and J by 6 bases, and 9 bases separated the two germline ends. Germline V gene lookup returns CDR1 LGHDT and CDR2 YNNKEL (reference sequence). CDR3 in amino acids: CASSQGNLDGYTF. The CDR3, as DNA: TGTGCCAGCAGCCAAGGGAATCTAGATGGCTACACCTTC.

The chain combines TRBV6-2 or TRBV6-3 with TRBJ2-1, with unresolved D. V was shortened by 6 bases and J by 7 bases, with 10 bases between the two germline ends. CDR1 and CDR2 (germline): MNHEY, SVGEGT. This CDR3 contains 12 residues. The CDR3 DNA reads as TGTGCCAGCAGCCCAAGTGCAAATGAGCAGTTCTTC. As protein: CASSPSANEQFF.